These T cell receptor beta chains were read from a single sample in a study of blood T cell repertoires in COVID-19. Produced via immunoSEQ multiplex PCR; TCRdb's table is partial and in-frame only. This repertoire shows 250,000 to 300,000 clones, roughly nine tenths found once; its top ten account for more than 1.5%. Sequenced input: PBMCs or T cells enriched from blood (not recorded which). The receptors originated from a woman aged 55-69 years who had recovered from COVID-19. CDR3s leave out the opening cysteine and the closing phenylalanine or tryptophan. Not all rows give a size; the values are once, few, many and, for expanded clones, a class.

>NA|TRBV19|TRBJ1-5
ASSDGAFQPQH
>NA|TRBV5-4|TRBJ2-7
ASSPAGGGYEQY
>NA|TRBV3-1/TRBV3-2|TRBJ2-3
ASSQLSGPTLDTQY
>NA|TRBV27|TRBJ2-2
ASSFRAGNQGLAGAGELF
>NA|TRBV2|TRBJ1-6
ASTGGSSYNSPLH
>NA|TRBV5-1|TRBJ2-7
ASSLDAYTYEQY
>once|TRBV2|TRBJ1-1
ASRQQGGGEAF
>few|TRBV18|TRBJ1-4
ASSPQGSNEKLF
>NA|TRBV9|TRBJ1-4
ASSLPGQGTEKLF
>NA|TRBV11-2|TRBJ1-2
ASSDGANYGYT
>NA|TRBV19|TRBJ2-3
ASRPGQRTDTQY
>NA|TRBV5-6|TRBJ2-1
ASSGSSGGPYNEQF
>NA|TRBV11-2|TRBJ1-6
ASSSEGYSPLH
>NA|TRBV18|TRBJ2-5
ASSPTGGEAQY
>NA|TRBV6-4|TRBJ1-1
ASSDGTGALLNTEAF
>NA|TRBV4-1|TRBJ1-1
ASSPRRGGWNTEAF
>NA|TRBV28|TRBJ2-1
ASRPGGGGRYNEQF
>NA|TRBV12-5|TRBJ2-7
ASGPGLAPYEQY
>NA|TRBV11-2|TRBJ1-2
ASSLNKNYGYT
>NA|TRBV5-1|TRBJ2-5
ASSSPFLGAQETQY
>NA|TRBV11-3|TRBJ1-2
ASSLGLGANYYGYT
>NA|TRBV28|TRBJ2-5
ASNGQGETQY
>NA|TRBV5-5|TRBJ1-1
ASSLVDRGREAF